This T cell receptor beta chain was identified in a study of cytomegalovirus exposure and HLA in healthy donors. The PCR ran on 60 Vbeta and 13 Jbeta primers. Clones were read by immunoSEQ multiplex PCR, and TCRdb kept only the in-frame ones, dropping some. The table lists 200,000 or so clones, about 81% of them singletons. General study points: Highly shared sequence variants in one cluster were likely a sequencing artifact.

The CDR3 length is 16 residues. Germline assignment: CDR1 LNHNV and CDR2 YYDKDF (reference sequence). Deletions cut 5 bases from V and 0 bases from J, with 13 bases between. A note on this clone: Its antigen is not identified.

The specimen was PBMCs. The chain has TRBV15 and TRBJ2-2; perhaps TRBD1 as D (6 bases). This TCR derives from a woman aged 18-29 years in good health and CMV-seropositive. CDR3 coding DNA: TGTGCCACCAGCGGACAGACAGACCCGAACACCGGGGAGCTGTTTTTT. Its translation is CATSGQTDPNTGELFF.